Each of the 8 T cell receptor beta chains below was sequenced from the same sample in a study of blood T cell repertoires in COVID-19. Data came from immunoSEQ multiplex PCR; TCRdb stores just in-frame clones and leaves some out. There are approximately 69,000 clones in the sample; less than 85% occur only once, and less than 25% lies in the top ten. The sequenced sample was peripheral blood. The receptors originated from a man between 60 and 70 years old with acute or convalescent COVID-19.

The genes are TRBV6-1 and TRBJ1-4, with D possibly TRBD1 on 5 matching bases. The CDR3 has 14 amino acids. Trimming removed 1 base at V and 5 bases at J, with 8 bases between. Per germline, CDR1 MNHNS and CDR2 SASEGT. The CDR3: CASSEGQFNEKLFF. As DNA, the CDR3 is TGTGCCAGCAGTGAAGGACAGTTCAATGAAAAACTGTTTTTT.

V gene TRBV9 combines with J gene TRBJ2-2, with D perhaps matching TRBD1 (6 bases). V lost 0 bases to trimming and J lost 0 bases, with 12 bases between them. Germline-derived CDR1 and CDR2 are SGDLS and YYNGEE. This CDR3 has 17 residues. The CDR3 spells CASSVGGTPANTGELFF. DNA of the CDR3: TGTGCCAGCAGCGTAGGTGGGACACCCGCGAACACCGGGGAGCTGTTTTTT.

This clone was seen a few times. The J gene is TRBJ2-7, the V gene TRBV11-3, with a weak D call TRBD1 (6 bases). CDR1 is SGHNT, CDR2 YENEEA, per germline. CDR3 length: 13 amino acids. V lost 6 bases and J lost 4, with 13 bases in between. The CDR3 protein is CASSKLQGYEQYF. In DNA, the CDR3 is TGTGCCAGCAGTAAATTACAGGGTTACGAGCAGTACTTC.

In nucleotides, the CDR3 is TGTGCCAGCAGCGTAGGGCAGGACATTCAGTACTTC. Translating it yields CASSVGQDIQYF. The chain couples TRBV9 to TRBJ2-4; D unclear. The V gene's germline CDR1 is SGDLS and CDR2 YYNGEE. This CDR3 has 12 residues. V was trimmed by 0 bases and J by 8 bases, leaving 6 bases between them.

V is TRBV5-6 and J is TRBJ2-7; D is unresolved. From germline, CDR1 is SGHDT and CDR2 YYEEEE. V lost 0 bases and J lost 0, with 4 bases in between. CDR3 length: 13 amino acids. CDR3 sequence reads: CASSLALSYEQYF. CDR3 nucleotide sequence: TGTGCCAGCAGCTTGGCCCTCTCCTACGAGCAGTACTTC.

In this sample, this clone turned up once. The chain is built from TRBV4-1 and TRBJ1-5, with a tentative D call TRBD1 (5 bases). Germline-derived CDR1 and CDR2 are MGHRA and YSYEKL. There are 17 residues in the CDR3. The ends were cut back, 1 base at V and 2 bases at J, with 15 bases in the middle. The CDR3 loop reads CASSQVMGTLGNQPQHF. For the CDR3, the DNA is TGCGCCAGCAGCCAAGTTATGGGGACTTTGGGCAATCAGCCCCAGCATTTT.

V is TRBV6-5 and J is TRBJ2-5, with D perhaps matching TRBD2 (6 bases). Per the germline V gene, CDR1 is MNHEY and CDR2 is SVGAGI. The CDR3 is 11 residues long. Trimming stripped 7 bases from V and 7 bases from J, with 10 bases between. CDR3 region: CASMEGGTQYF. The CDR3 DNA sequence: TGTGCCAGCATGGAGGGAGGGACCCAGTACTTC.

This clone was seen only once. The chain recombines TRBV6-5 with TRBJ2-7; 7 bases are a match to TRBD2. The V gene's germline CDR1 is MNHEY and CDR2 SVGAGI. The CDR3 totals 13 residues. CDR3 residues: CSGSSRGGREQYF. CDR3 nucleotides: TGTTCCGGGTCGTCACGGGGAGGGCGCGAGCAGTACTTC.